These 29 T cell receptor beta chains were sequenced from one sample in a study of T cell responses to AZD1222 COVID-19 vaccine. Libraries were prepared by immunoSEQ multiplex PCR; TCRdb keeps only in-frame clonotypes and omits some of them. The sample lists tens of thousands of clones, approximately 85% occurring once. The sample was peripheral blood, taken 28 days after the second AZD1222 dose. The source is an adult who received the AZD1222 COVID-19 vaccine.

The sample holds a few counts of this clone. This chain uses TRBV11-3 with TRBJ2-6; D ambiguous. The CDR3 spans 17 residues. With 0 bases removed from V and 0 bases from J, the gap between germline ends came to 9 bases. Germline values: CDR1 SGHNT, CDR2 YENEEA. The CDR3 coding sequence is TGTGCCAGCAGCTTAGATCGCGTATACTCTGGGGCCAACGTCCTGACTTTC. This encodes CASSLDRVYSGANVLTF.

This chain links TRBV13 with TRBJ1-5, with 9 bases matching TRBD1. The junction had 13 bases not matched to a gene; V was cut back by 5 bases and J by 5 bases. This CDR3 is built from 17 residues. CDR1 is PRHDT, CDR2 FYEKMQ, per germline (reference sequence). The CDR3 reads CASSHLEGQGSDQPQHF. In nucleotides, the CDR3 is TGTGCCAGCAGCCATTTAGAGGGACAGGGTAGTGATCAGCCCCAGCATTTT.

The gene calls are TRBV25-1 and TRBJ1-4; 8 nucleotides align to TRBD1. V trimming: 2 bases; J trimming: 8 bases; junction bases outside the gene matches: 7. Germline values: CDR1 MGHDK, CDR2 SYGVNS. CDR3 length: 15 amino acids. The CDR3 DNA sequence: TGTGCCAGCAGTGAACCGGACAGGGTCGCCGAAAAACTGTTTTTT. Translated, it gives CASSEPDRVAEKLFF.

The V and J genes are TRBV19 and TRBJ2-5; tentative D call: TRBD2 (6 bases). Trimming removed 5 bases from V and 5 bases from J, with 15 bases in between. Germline loops: CDR1 LNHDA, CDR2 SQIVND (reference sequence). This CDR3 is 14 amino acids long. The chain's CDR3 is CASSETFGGETQYF. The CDR3 nucleotides are TGTGCCAGTAGTGAGACCTTTGGGGGGGAGACCCAGTACTTC. The full variable domain, completed using reference TRBV19 and TRBJ2-5, is DGGITQSPKYLFRKEGQNVTLSCEQNLNHDAMYWYRQDPGQGLRLIYYSQIVNDFQKGDIAEGYSVSREKKESFPLTVTSAQKNPTAFYLCASSETFGGETQYFGPGTRLLVL.

The chain links TRBV2 to TRBJ2-7; TRBD1 is a possible D gene (5 bases). Deletions cut 7 bases from V and 4 bases from J, with 17 bases between. Germline lookup yields CDR1 SNHLY and CDR2 FYNNEI. The CDR3 is 14 amino acids. In DNA, the CDR3 is TGTGCCAGCACCGAACAGGTTAGATTGTACGAGCAGTACTTC. Translating gives CASTEQVRLYEQYF.

V and J are TRBV6-6 and TRBJ2-2; 7 nucleotides align to TRBD2. Germline CDR1 reads MNHNY; CDR2 reads SVGAGI (reference sequence). The J segment lost 5 bases and the V segment lost 5 bases, leaving 8 bases of the junction unmatched. CDR3 length: 15 amino acids. CDR3 bases: TGTGCCAGCAGTATCCGGGCGGGGGAAACCGGGGAGCTGTTTTTT. This gives the protein CASSIRAGETGELFF.

The chain links TRBV28 to TRBJ1-1; D is uncertain. This CDR3 region has 13 residues. V lost 2 bases, J lost 2 bases, and 6 bases lay in between. Germline V lookup: CDR1 MDHEN, CDR2 SYDVKM. The chain's CDR3 is CASSLDANTEAFF. CDR3 bases: TGTGCCAGCAGTTTAGATGCAAACACTGAAGCTTTCTTT.

The genes are TRBV18 and TRBJ2-3, with D perhaps matching TRBD1 or TRBD2 (6 bases each). This CDR3 region has 16 residues. V shed 0 bases and J shed 3 bases, with 13 bases lying between them. The germline V gene encodes CDR1 KGHSH and CDR2 LQKENI. As DNA, the CDR3 is TGTGCCAGCTCACCACCGATCGGGGGCAGTACAGATACGCAGTATTTT. Its translation: CASSPPIGGSTDTQYF.

The chain joins TRBV24-1 to TRBJ2-1, with a possible D match to TRBD2 (5 bases). The CDR3 runs 14 residues. Trimming removed 3 bases from V and 5 bases from J, with 10 bases in between. Germline assignment: CDR1 KGHDR and CDR2 SFDVKD. Here the CDR3 reads CATSDQPSHNEQFF. The CDR3 DNA sequence: TGTGCCACCAGTGATCAACCTAGCCACAATGAGCAGTTCTTC.

This CDR3 reads CASSAQAAGTEAFF. CDR3 nucleotides: TGTGCCAGCAGCGCGCAGGCGGCGGGCACTGAAGCTTTCTTT. This chain uses TRBV7-3 with TRBJ1-1; D is unclear. V dropped 5 bases and J dropped 4 bases, with 14 bases sitting between them. The CDR3 loop spans 14 amino acids. The germline CDR1 and CDR2 sequences are SGHTA and FQGTGA.

The J gene is TRBJ1-4, the V gene TRBV18; D unclear. Germline assignment: CDR1 KGHSH and CDR2 LQKENI. V shed 2 bases and J shed 0 bases, with 10 bases lying between them. CDR3 size: 16 residues. In DNA form, the CDR3 reads TGTGCCAGCTCACCATACTTGCAGACAACTAATGAAAAACTGTTTTTT. Its protein is CASSPYLQTTNEKLFF.

This sequence joins TRBV19 and TRBJ2-7, with 12 bases fitting TRBD2. This CDR3 contains 15 residues. The junction had 3 bases not matched to a gene; V was cut back by 6 bases and J by 0 bases. Germline-derived CDR1 and CDR2 are LNHDA and SQIVND (reference sequence). CDR3 amino acids: CASRRTSGNSYEQYF. DNA for the CDR3: TGTGCCAGTAGGCGGACTAGCGGGAACTCCTACGAGCAGTACTTC.

CDR3 sequence (DNA): TGCGCCAGCAGCCAAGATCCTGCCACAGATACGCAGTATTTT. The encoded protein is CASSQDPATDTQYF. The rearrangement uses TRBV4-3 and TRBJ2-3, with unresolved D. V was shortened by 0 bases and J by 2 bases, with 6 bases between the two germline ends. CDR1 is LGHNA and CDR2 is YSLEER in the germline V gene. The CDR3 extends over 14 amino acids.

The V call is TRBV7-6, the J call TRBJ1-1; TRBD1 is a possible D gene (6 bases). This CDR3 has 12 residues. Trimming cost V 0 bases and J 11 bases, with 10 bases left between them. The V gene's germline CDR1 is SGHVS and CDR2 FNYEAQ. The CDR3 bases are TGTGCCAGCAGCTTAGCAGGGGGTATGGCTTTCTTT. It translates to CASSLAGGMAFF.

The V call is TRBV4-3, the J call TRBJ1-5; D not resolved. The CDR3 consists of 14 residues. Deletions cut 2 bases from V and 3 bases from J, with 8 bases between. Per germline, CDR1 LGHNA and CDR2 YSLEER. Here the CDR3 DNA reads TGCGCCAGCAGCCAATCCTCCCTCAATCAGCCCCAGCATTTT. Translating gives CASSQSSLNQPQHF.

The chain uses TRBV29-1 and TRBJ2-1, with TRBD2 matching over 12 bases. This CDR3 has 14 residues. Germline V gives CDR1 SQVTM, CDR2 ANQGSEA. With V trimmed by 3 bases and J by 4 bases, 1 base remained unmatched. CDR3 coding DNA: TGCAGCGTTGACGGGACTAGCGGGTACAATGAGCAGTTCTTC. The encoded protein is CSVDGTSGYNEQFF.

J is TRBJ1-5 and V is TRBV6-2 or TRBV6-3; D perhaps matches TRBD1 (5 bases). This CDR3 is 15 amino acids long. V lost 6 bases and J lost 4, with 16 bases in between. Germline CDR1 reads MNHEY; CDR2 reads SVGEGT. The CDR3 region is CASSQISGGNQPQHF. DNA for the CDR3: TGTGCCAGCAGCCAGATCAGTGGGGGAAATCAGCCCCAGCATTTT.

The V and J genes are TRBV7-3 and TRBJ1-6, with D unresolved. The germline V and J ends were trimmed by 5 bases and 0 bases, with 5 bases remaining between them. The CDR3 has 14 residues. Germline CDR1 is SGHTA and CDR2 is FQGTGA. The CDR3 bases are TGTGCCAGCAGCCAGAGCTCCTATAATTCACCCCTCCACTTT. Translation gives CASSQSSYNSPLHF.

The chain uses TRBV5-4 and TRBJ1-2; D possibly corresponds to TRBD1 (6 bases). The V end was cut by 1 base, the J end by 4 bases, with 11 bases between. The CDR3 spans 14 residues. Germline V CDR1 and CDR2: SGHNT, YYREEE (reference sequence). CDR3 loop: CASSLRGSSYGYTF. The CDR3 bases are TGTGCCAGCAGCTTGAGGGGGTCAAGCTATGGCTACACCTTC. The variable domain in full, with the rest retrieved from reference TRBV5-4 and TRBJ1-2, is ETGVTQSPTHLIKTRGQQVTLRCSSQSGHNTVSWYQQALGQGPQFIFQYYREEENGRGNFPPRFSGLQFPNYSSELNVNALELDDSALYLCASSLRGSSYGYTFGSGTRLTVV.

This chain's CDR3 is CASSYGANEKLFF. The CDR3 DNA reads as TGTGCCAGCAGCTACGGGGCTAATGAAAAACTGTTTTTT. The chain has TRBV7-8 and TRBJ1-4; the D is unclear. This CDR3 spans 13 amino acids. Per germline, CDR1 SGHVS and CDR2 FQNEAQ. The V gene lost 4 bases and the J gene lost 3 bases, with 6 bases spanning the gap. The full variable domain, completed using reference TRBV7-8 and TRBJ1-4, is GAGVSQSPRYKVAKRGQDVALRCDPISGHVSLFWYQQALGQGPEFLTYFQNEAQLDKSGLPSDRFFAERPEGSVSTLKIQRTQQEDSAVYLCASSYGANEKLFFGSGTQLSVL.

The chain links TRBV12-3 or TRBV12-4 to TRBJ2-4; D gene ambiguous. V gave up 10 bases and J gave up 2 bases, with 9 bases separating them. The CDR3 is made up of 12 amino acids. CDR3 sequence: CATASTKNIQYF. The CDR3 coding sequence is TGTGCCACCGCGTCGACCAAAAACATTCAGTACTTC.

This clone has a handful of counts. The chain couples TRBV3-1 (or the pseudogene TRBV3-2) to TRBJ2-7, with unresolved D. V was pared by 2 bases and J by 2 bases, with 7 bases between. Per germline, CDR1 LGHDT and CDR2 YNNKEL (reference sequence). The CDR3 loop spans 13 amino acids. The CDR3 DNA reads TGTGCCAGCAGCCAAAGCCTTGCCTACGAGCAGTACTTC. This codes for CASSQSLAYEQYF.

V usage is TRBV6-2 or TRBV6-3 and J usage is TRBJ2-1; possibly TRBD2 for D (6 bases). The CDR3 consists of 13 residues. V was clipped by 6 bases and J by 5 bases, with 11 bases between them. Germline loops: CDR1 MNHEY, CDR2 SVGEGT. CDR3 coding DNA: TGTGCCAGCAGCCGACTAGATAACAATGAGCAGTTCTTC. Translated: CASSRLDNNEQFF.

The chain's CDR3 is CASSYSNRVQNYEQYF. The CDR3, as DNA: TGTGCCAGCAGTTACTCGAACCGAGTTCAGAACTACGAGCAGTACTTC. V and J are TRBV6-2 or TRBV6-3 and TRBJ2-7, with no clear D. This CDR3 has 16 residues. V dropped 0 bases and J dropped 3 bases, with 15 bases sitting between them. Germline lookup yields CDR1 MNHEY and CDR2 SVGEGT.

This clone was picked up one time. The sample holds other DNA sequences that translate to the same CDR3. The V call is TRBV29-1, the J call TRBJ1-1; 8 bases agree with TRBD1. V was pared by 3 bases and J by 7 bases, with 4 bases of the junction left unmatched. Per the germline V gene, CDR1 is SQVTM and CDR2 is ANQGSEA. This CDR3 comprises 12 residues. The CDR3 bases are TGCAGCGTTGATCAGGGGGCATATGAAGCTTTCTTT. Amino acid sequence: CSVDQGAYEAFF.

J is TRBJ1-1 and V is TRBV7-9, with D perhaps matching TRBD1 (5 bases). V lost 1 base to trimming and J lost 7 bases, with 10 bases between them. The CDR3 loop spans 13 amino acids. Germline V gives CDR1 SEHNR, CDR2 FQNEAQ (reference sequence). In nucleotides, the CDR3 is TGTGCCAGCAGCTTAGTTGGTGGGGGTGAAGCTTTCTTT. It translates to CASSLVGGGEAFF.

This chain connects TRBV19 to TRBJ1-1; 8 nucleotides match TRBD1. Germline loops: CDR1 LNHDA, CDR2 SQIVND (reference sequence). Germline trimming cut 7 bases from V and 4 bases from J; bases unmatched to any gene: 11. The length of the CDR3 is 15 residues. Here the CDR3 reads CASIGWTGSPTEAFF. The CDR3 DNA sequence: TGTGCCAGTATCGGTTGGACAGGGTCACCCACTGAAGCTTTCTTT.

The V call is TRBV25-1, the J call TRBJ2-4; D is undetermined. The CDR3 has 11 amino acids. V was trimmed by 4 bases and J by 7 bases, leaving 5 bases between them. Germline CDR1 and CDR2: MGHDK and SYGVNS. This chain's CDR3 is CASSGKNIQYF. DNA for the CDR3: TGTGCCAGCAGTGGCAAGAACATTCAGTACTTC.

The rearrangement links TRBV27 to TRBJ2-7, with 7 nucleotides matching TRBD2. Trimming took 7 bases from V and 2 from J; bases not matched to a gene: 8. From germline, CDR1 is MNHEY and CDR2 SMNVEV (reference sequence). The CDR3 totals 14 residues. CDR3 region: CASKLLAPPYEQYF. Written as DNA, the CDR3 is TGTGCCAGCAAGCTACTAGCGCCTCCCTACGAGCAGTACTTC.